Each of the 22 T cell receptor beta chains below was sequenced from the same sample in a study of cytomegalovirus exposure and HLA in healthy donors. This PCR relied on a set of 60 Vbeta primers and 13 Jbeta primers. Here immunoSEQ multiplex PCR was the method, and the copy in TCRdb shows in-frame clones only, minus some. This sample has 130,000 or so clones, with over 65% found just once. Material for sequencing was PBMCs. The source is a young man in good health and CMV-seronegative.

The rearrangement joins TRBV6-6 to TRBJ1-5; TRBD1 agrees at 8 bases. Germline loops: CDR1 MNHNY, CDR2 SVGAGI (reference sequence). J was trimmed by 4 bases and V by 6 bases; bases with no gene match: 5. The CDR3 covers 14 residues. The CDR3 DNA reads TGTGCCAGCAGGGACCGGACAGGGAATCAGCCCCAGCATTTT. Translating gives CASRDRTGNQPQHF.

Here the CDR3 DNA reads TGTGCCAGCAGCCCTAGTACCTTCACGGCGCAGGAGCAGTTCTTC. Translating it yields CASSPSTFTAQEQFF. This chain joins TRBV7-9 and TRBJ2-1; D remains ambiguous. The germline gives CDR1 SEHNR, CDR2 FQNEAQ (reference sequence). This CDR3 contains 15 residues. Trimming removed 5 bases from V and 10 bases from J, with 21 bases in between.

This clone was detected only a few times. V gene TRBV9 combines with J gene TRBJ2-7; TRBD2 aligns across 9 bases. This CDR3 region has 16 residues. The V segment lost 0 bases and the J segment 0 bases; nucleotides outside the gene matches: 4. Looked up from germline, CDR1 is SGDLS and CDR2 is YYNGEE. The CDR3: CASSVVLAGSSYEQYF. CDR3 coding DNA: TGTGCCAGCAGCGTAGTACTAGCGGGTTCCTCCTACGAGCAGTACTTC.

This CDR3 reads CASSVQGGSPLHF. The CDR3 region has the DNA TGCGCCAGCAGTGTACAGGGAGGGTCACCCCTCCACTTT. The chain combines TRBV10-2 with TRBJ1-6, with D tentatively TRBD1 (6 bases). This CDR3 is 13 amino acids long. The V gene lost 4 bases and the J gene lost 10 bases, with 11 bases spanning the gap. Germline values: CDR1 WSHSY, CDR2 SAAADI.

This clone was observed once. The CDR3 is CASRRTETSNQPQHF. CDR3 coding DNA: TGTGCCAGTAGAAGGACAGAGACTAGCAATCAGCCCCAGCATTTT. This chain connects TRBV19 to TRBJ1-5; a possible D gene is TRBD1 (6 bases). Germline assignment: CDR1 LNHDA and CDR2 SQIVND (reference sequence). V gave up 6 bases and J gave up 0 bases, with 12 bases separating them. The CDR3 consists of 15 residues.

This clone has only one observation. The chain links TRBV7-9 to TRBJ1-2, with 8 bases identical to TRBD1. Trimming at V came to 5 bases and at J to 11 bases, leaving 13 bases not matched to a gene. The CDR3 contains 14 residues. Germline CDR1 and CDR2: SEHNR and FQNEAQ (reference sequence). CDR3 residues: CASSAQGGLSSYTF. The CDR3 DNA is TGTGCCAGCAGCGCACAGGGGGGACTTTCAAGTTACACCTTC.

V and J are TRBV6-5 and TRBJ2-7; a possible D gene is TRBD1 (9 bases). The CDR3 spans 14 residues. Germline V CDR1 and CDR2: MNHEY, SVGAGI. Trimming stripped 2 bases from V and 9 bases from J, with 17 bases between. CDR3 amino acids: CASSYRDRAGGQYF. The CDR3 nucleotides are TGTGCCAGCAGTTACAGGGACAGGGCGGGGGGGCAGTACTTC.

The chain combines TRBV7-2 with TRBJ2-7; TRBD2 matches at 7 bases. Germline trimming cut 4 bases from V and 3 bases from J; bases unmatched to any gene: 9. Per the germline V gene, CDR1 is SGHTA and CDR2 is FQGNSA. This CDR3 has 15 residues. CDR3 protein: CASSSNGGGVYEQYF. CDR3 sequence (DNA): TGTGCCAGCAGCTCAAACGGCGGGGGAGTCTACGAGCAGTACTTC.

This clone occurred once. V usage is TRBV27 and J usage is TRBJ1-3; unclear D gene. Germline CDR1 and CDR2: MNHEY and SMNVEV (reference sequence). CDR3 length: 14 residues. The ends were cut back, 5 bases at V and 0 bases at J, with 8 bases in the middle. Here the CDR3 DNA reads TGTGCCAGCAGTACCGGGGACTCTGGAAACACCATATATTTT. This gives the protein CASSTGDSGNTIYF.

This clone showed up just a few times. The chain joins TRBV6-5 to TRBJ2-2, with TRBD1 matching 9 bases. This CDR3 has 14 residues. Germline V lookup: CDR1 MNHEY, CDR2 SVGAGI. The J segment lost 7 bases and the V segment lost 0 bases, leaving 0 bases of the junction unmatched. The CDR3 DNA reads as TGTGCCAGCAGTTACTCGGACAGGGGCGGGGAGCTGTTTTTT. Translating it yields CASSYSDRGGELFF.

The chain is built from TRBV11-2 and TRBJ2-1, with D maybe TRBD2 (7 bases). This CDR3 has 17 residues. Trimming took 2 bases from V and 1 from J, leaving 15 bases between them. Per the germline V gene, CDR1 is SGHAT and CDR2 is FQNNGV. The CDR3 DNA follows: TGTGCCAGCAGCTTATGGGGGGGCCAGGGGTCCTACAATGAGCAGTTCTTC. Translation gives CASSLWGGQGSYNEQFF.

The chain is built from TRBV10-3 and TRBJ1-1; 7 bases are shared with TRBD1. Germline CDR1 and CDR2: ENHRY and SYGVKD. The CDR3 runs 13 residues. Unmatched junction bases numbered 9, after V lost 9 bases and J lost 5 bases. Here the CDR3 DNA reads TGTGCCATGAAAAACAGGGGAAGTACTGAAGCTTTCTTT. Residues: CAMKNRGSTEAFF.

The CDR3 region is CASSLTGGPGDTQYF. The DNA of the CDR3 is TGCGCCAGCAGCCTTACAGGGGGCCCGGGAGATACGCAGTATTTT. The rearrangement uses TRBV4-3 and TRBJ2-3, with 9 bases identical to TRBD1. V shed 4 bases, J shed 5 bases, and the junction held 7 bases outside the gene matches. The germline V gene has CDR1 LGHNA and CDR2 YSLEER. The CDR3 has 15 amino acids.

This clone was found once. The chain is built from TRBV6-5 and TRBJ2-7; D uncertain. Trimming cost V 6 bases and J 3 bases, with 12 bases left between them. The CDR3 runs 13 residues. Per germline, CDR1 MNHEY and CDR2 SVGAGI. CDR3 loop: CASSTSRGYEQYF. CDR3 nucleotides: TGTGCCAGCAGCACGTCGAGAGGCTACGAGCAGTACTTC.

The V and J genes are TRBV2 and TRBJ1-2; 7 nucleotides match TRBD1. The ends lost 2 bases at V and 4 bases at J; junction bases unmatched: 7. The germline CDR1 and CDR2 sequences are SNHLY and FYNNEI. The CDR3 totals 15 residues. CDR3 DNA: TGTGCCAGCAGTGAACGGAGGACAGGCTTCTATGGCTACACCTTC. Its translation is CASSERRTGFYGYTF.

This chain uses TRBV19 with TRBJ1-1, with D possibly TRBD1 on 5 matching bases. CDR1 and CDR2 from the germline V gene are LNHDA and SQIVND (reference sequence). The CDR3 sequence is 16 residues long. V lost 7 bases and J lost 2, with 20 bases in between. In DNA form, the CDR3 reads TGTGCCAGTATAACAATTTGGGGCCCAGGAAACACTGAAGCTTTCTTT. This sequence encodes CASITIWGPGNTEAFF. The whole variable domain, remainder taken from reference TRBV19 and TRBJ1-1, is DGGITQSPKYLFRKEGQNVTLSCEQNLNHDAMYWYRQDPGQGLRLIYYSQIVNDFQKGDIAEGYSVSREKKESFPLTVTSAQKNPTAFYLCASITIWGPGNTEAFFGQGTRLTVV.

The gene calls are TRBV10-1 and TRBJ2-5, with D unclear. The assigned J gene may be wrong: the sequence end matches TRBJ2-7 better. The V gene's germline CDR1 is WNHNN and CDR2 SYGVQD (reference sequence). The CDR3 contains 13 residues. The CDR3 sequence is CASSESSSYEQYF. DNA for the CDR3: TGCGCCAGCAGTGAGTCGAGCTCCTACGAGCAGTACTTC.

This clone was found a few times. The J gene is TRBJ1-5, the V gene TRBV9, with a weak D call TRBD1 (5 bases). Trimming left V 0 bases short and J 2 bases short, with 12 bases between. The CDR3 spans 16 residues. CDR1 is SGDLS and CDR2 is YYNGEE in the germline V gene. The CDR3 coding sequence is TGTGCCAGCAGCGTAGGCCCCTCACAGGGCAATCAGCCCCAGCATTTT. This gives the protein CASSVGPSQGNQPQHF.

Turning to this clone: This CDR3 is also generated by other DNA sequences in the sample. The J gene is TRBJ1-6, the V gene TRBV7-8, with 7 bases matching TRBD1. The CDR3 contains 15 residues. Trimming at V came to 1 base and at J to 6 bases, leaving 3 bases not matched to a gene. Germline V lookup: CDR1 SGHVS, CDR2 FQNEAQ. The CDR3 bases are TGTGCCAGCAGCTTAGGGCAGGGGGGTAATTCACCCCTCCACTTT. This translates into CASSLGQGGNSPLHF.

Worth noting for this clone: Additional DNA sequences in this sample encode the identical CDR3. The V and J genes are TRBV5-6 and TRBJ1-2; 8 bases align to TRBD1. The CDR3 sequence is 16 residues long. In germline, CDR1 is SGHDT, CDR2 YYEEEE. J lost 3 bases, V lost 1 base, and 8 bases had no gene match. CDR3 DNA: TGTGCCAGCAGCTTGTTGGGTGGACAGGGAGACTATGGCTACACCTTC. Protein sequence: CASSLLGGQGDYGYTF.

The J gene is TRBJ2-1, the V gene TRBV27, with 8 bases identical to TRBD2. Germline V gene data show CDR1 as MNHEY and CDR2 as SMNVEV (reference sequence). Unmatched junction bases numbered 12, after V lost 2 bases and J lost 3 bases. CDR3 size: 18 residues. The CDR3 sequence is CASSLVATGTRNYNEQFF. CDR3 in DNA: TGTGCCAGCAGTTTAGTTGCAACCGGGACTAGGAACTACAATGAGCAGTTCTTC.

This rearrangement joins TRBV14 to TRBJ2-3; the D gene is possibly TRBD2 (5 bases). CDR1 and CDR2 (germline): SGHDN, FVKESK. The CDR3 extends over 13 amino acids. Trimming pared 10 bases from V and 1 base from J, leaving 12 bases between. CDR3 region: CATRVGGTDTQYF. DNA of the CDR3: TGTGCCACCAGAGTGGGAGGCACAGATACGCAGTATTTT.